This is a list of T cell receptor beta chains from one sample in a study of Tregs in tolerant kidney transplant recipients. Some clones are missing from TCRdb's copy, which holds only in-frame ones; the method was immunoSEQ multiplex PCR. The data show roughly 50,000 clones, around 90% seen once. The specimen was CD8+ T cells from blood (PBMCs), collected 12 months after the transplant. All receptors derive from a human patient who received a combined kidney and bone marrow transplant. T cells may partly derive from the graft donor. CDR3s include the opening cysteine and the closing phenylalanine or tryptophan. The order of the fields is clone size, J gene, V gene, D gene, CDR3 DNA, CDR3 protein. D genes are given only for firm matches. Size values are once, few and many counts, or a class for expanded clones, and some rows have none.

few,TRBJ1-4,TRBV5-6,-,TGTGCCAGCAGCGAAGGGGGTCTACAGGACGAAAAACTGTTTTTT,CASSEGGLQDEKLFF
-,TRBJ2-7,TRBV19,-,TGTGCCAGTAGTTCCTACAGGGACGACGAGCAGTACTTC,CASSSYRDDEQYF
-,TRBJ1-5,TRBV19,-,TGTGCCAGTAGGTGGGGAGGCAATCAGCCCCAGCATTTT,CASRWGGNQPQHF
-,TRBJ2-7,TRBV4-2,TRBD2,TGTGCCAGCAGCCAAGCGGGGGGCTCCTACGAGCAGTACTTC,CASSQAGGSYEQYF
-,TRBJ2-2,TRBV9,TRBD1,TGTGCCAGCAGCGTCCTCGGGACAGGGGACACCGGGGAGCTGTTTTTT,CASSVLGTGDTGELFF
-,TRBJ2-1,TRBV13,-,TGTGCCAGCAGCTTAGGCCTTGGGGGGATAATAGGGGGCCCCGCGGACAATGAGCAGTTCTTC,CASSLGLGGIIGGPADNEQFF
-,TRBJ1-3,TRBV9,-,TGTGCCAGCAGCGTAGGAGATTCTGGAAACACCATATATTTT,CASSVGDSGNTIYF
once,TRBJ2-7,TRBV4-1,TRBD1,TGCGCCAGCAGCCAAGTTGACAGGGGTAGTTACGAGCAGTACTTC,CASSQVDRGSYEQYF
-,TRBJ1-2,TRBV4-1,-,TGCGCCAGCAGCCAGGCCTTTACGGGAAACTATGGCTACACCTTC,CASSQAFTGNYGYTF
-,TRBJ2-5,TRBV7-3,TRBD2,TGTGCCAGCAGCCAAGGGCTAGCGGGGGGGGCGGAGACCCAGTACTTC,CASSQGLAGGAETQYF
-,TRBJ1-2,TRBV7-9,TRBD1,TGTGCCAGCAGCCCGGGTAGGACAGGGGCTAACTATGGCTACACCTTC,CASSPGRTGANYGYTF
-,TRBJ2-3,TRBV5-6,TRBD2,TGTGCCAGCAGCTCCGGACTAGCGGGGGTCTACCCGGCAGATACGCAGTATTTT,CASSSGLAGVYPADTQYF
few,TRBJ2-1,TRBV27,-,TGTGCCAGCAGTCCCCAGGGCAATGAGCAGTTCTTC,CASSPQGNEQFF
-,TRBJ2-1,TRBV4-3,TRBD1,TGCGCCAGCAGCCAAGGCGGTGGGACAGCCAATGAGCAGTTCTTC,CASSQGGGTANEQFF
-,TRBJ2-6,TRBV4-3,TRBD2,TGCGCCAGCAGCCCCAAACTAGCGGGAGTGACTCTTGGGGCCAACGTCCTGACTTTC,CASSPKLAGVTLGANVLTF
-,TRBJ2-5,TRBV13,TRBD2,TGTGCCAGCAGCCCAGCGGGGGGCGCTGGGGAGACCCAGTACTTC,CASSPAGGAGETQYF
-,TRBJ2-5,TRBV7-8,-,TGTGCCAGCAGCCCTTCGGGTGGGGAGCAGTACTTC,CASSPSGGEQYF
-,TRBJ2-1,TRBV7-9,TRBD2,TGTGCCAGCAGCCCGACTAGCGAAGACTACAATGAGCAGTTCTTC,CASSPTSEDYNEQFF
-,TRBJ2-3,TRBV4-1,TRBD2,TGTGCCAGCAGCCAAGTGATAGCGGGGGGACCGAATACGCAGTATTTT,CASSQVIAGGPNTQYF
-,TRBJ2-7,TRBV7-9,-,TGTGCCAGCAGCTCAGACCAGAAATATTTGGGGGGCGAGCAGTACTTC,CASSSDQKYLGGEQYF
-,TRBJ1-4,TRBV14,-,TGTGCCAGCAGCCCTCAACAGGGTAGGGGTGAAAAACTGTTTTTT,CASSPQQGRGEKLFF
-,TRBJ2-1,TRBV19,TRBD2,TGTGCCAGTAGTATAGGCGGGGGTTCCTACAATGAGCAGTTCTTC,CASSIGGGSYNEQFF
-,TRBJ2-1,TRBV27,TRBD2,TGTGCCAGCAGTTTGATTCGGGCTAGCGGGAGTTCTGGTGAGCAGTTCTTC,CASSLIRASGSSGEQFF
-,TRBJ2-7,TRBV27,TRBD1,TGTGCCAGCAGTTGGGACAGGATAAGAGAGCAGTACTTC,CASSWDRIREQYF
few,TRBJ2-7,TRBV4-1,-,TGCGCCAGCAGCCCCTCGGGAGTTCGGGGGACCTACGAGCAGTACTTC,CASSPSGVRGTYEQYF
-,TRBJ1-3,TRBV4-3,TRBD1,TGCGCCAGCAGCGTCGGGACAGGGGCACACGGAAACACCATATATTTT,CASSVGTGAHGNTIYF
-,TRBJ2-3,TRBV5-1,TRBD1,TGCGCCAGCAGCTTAGAGGGGGCATTCACAGATACGCAGTATTTT,CASSLEGAFTDTQYF
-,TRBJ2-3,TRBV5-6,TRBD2,TGTGCCAGCAGCTTGGCGGGGGGGGGAGATACGCAGTATTTT,CASSLAGGGDTQYF
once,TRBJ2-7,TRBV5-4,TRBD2,TGTGCCAGCAGCTTAAGCGGGGCCGGCGAGCAGTACTTC,CASSLSGAGEQYF
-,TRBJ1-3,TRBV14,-,TGTGCCAGCAGCCAAACCCTGAGGGGGTTAGCTGGAAACACCATATATTTT,CASSQTLRGLAGNTIYF
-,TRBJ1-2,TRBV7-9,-,TGTGCCAGCAGCTTAGGTATTAACTATGGCTACACCTTC,CASSLGINYGYTF
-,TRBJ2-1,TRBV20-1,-,TGCAGTGCCCGACTAGTCAATGAGCAGTTCTTC,CSARLVNEQFF
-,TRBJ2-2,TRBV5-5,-,TGTGCCAGCAAAGAAACTCCCGGGGTAGCCGGGGAGCTGTTTTTT,CASKETPGVAGELFF
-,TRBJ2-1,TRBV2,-,TGTGCCAGCAGGACCCCCGCCCGCGGGGAAGGGGCCTACAATGAGCAGTTCTTC,CASRTPARGEGAYNEQFF
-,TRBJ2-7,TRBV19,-,TGTGCCACCGTCGACACCGCAGCATCCTACGAGCAGTACTTC,CATVDTAASYEQYF
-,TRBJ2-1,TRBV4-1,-,TGCGCCAGCAGCCATACGGGTTTTGAGCAGTTCTTC,CASSHTGFEQFF
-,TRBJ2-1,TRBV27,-,TGTGCCAGCAGTTTCGCAGGGTCGGTCAATGAGCAGTTCTTC,CASSFAGSVNEQFF